These 28 T cell receptor beta chains originate from one sample sequenced in a study of cytomegalovirus exposure and HLA in healthy donors. Here immunoSEQ multiplex PCR was the method, and the copy in TCRdb shows in-frame clones only, minus some. The profile shows roughly 65,000 clones, 85% to 95% of them singletons. Source material: PBMCs. These receptors originate from a man younger than 35 in good health and CMV-seropositive.

V is TRBV11-2 and J is TRBJ2-1, with D tentatively TRBD1 (6 bases). This CDR3 contains 15 residues. Germline V gene data show CDR1 as SGHAT and CDR2 as FQNNGV. The V and J ends lost 6 bases and 2 bases respectively, with 14 bases between them. The CDR3 loop reads CASRSQGTTYNEQFF. Written as DNA, the CDR3 is TGTGCCAGCAGGTCTCAGGGGACCACCTACAATGAGCAGTTCTTC.

The chain joins TRBV5-1 to TRBJ2-3, with 10 bases aligning to TRBD1. Looked up from germline, CDR1 is SGHRS and CDR2 is YFSETQ. CDR3 length: 15 residues. The V and J ends lost 2 bases and 5 bases, in that order; junction bases with no gene match: 5. This CDR3 is CASSFGTGVQDTQYF. The CDR3, as DNA: TGCGCCAGCAGCTTCGGGACAGGGGTACAAGATACGCAGTATTTT.

This chain joins TRBV5-4 and TRBJ1-2, with 7 bases identical to TRBD1. V lost 1 base, J lost 8 bases, and 17 bases stayed unmatched. This CDR3 is built from 17 residues. The V gene's germline CDR1 is SGHNT and CDR2 YYREEE (reference sequence). CDR3 bases: TGTGCCAGCAGCTTGCAGGGGGGCAGGGGCCTTTTTGAAGGCTACACCTTC. It codes for CASSLQGGRGLFEGYTF. Variable domain in full (rest from reference TRBV5-4 and TRBJ1-2): ETGVTQSPTHLIKTRGQQVTLRCSSQSGHNTVSWYQQALGQGPQFIFQYYREEENGRGNFPPRFSGLQFPNYSSELNVNALELDDSALYLCASSLQGGRGLFEGYTFGSGTRLTVV.

This rearrangement joins TRBV7-6 to TRBJ2-4, with TRBD1 matching 10 bases. V shed 5 bases and J 1 base; nucleotides not matched to a gene: 5. Germline CDR1 is SGHVS and CDR2 is FNYEAQ. The CDR3 contains 16 residues. CDR3 residues: CASSPWTGGAKNIQYF. Here the CDR3 DNA reads TGTGCCAGCAGCCCTTGGACAGGGGGGGCCAAAAACATTCAGTACTTC.

V usage is TRBV27 and J usage is TRBJ2-7; maybe TRBD2 (6 bases). Germline V gives CDR1 MNHEY, CDR2 SMNVEV (reference sequence). The CDR3 covers 14 residues. Deletions cut 7 bases from V and 3 bases from J, with 16 bases between. CDR3 DNA sequence: TGTGCCAGCAAGATGGGGACGGAGGGCTACGAGCAGTACTTC. Translation gives CASKMGTEGYEQYF.

The CDR3 bases are TGTGCCAGCAGCCCGCAGGGGGCAGGGGGCACTGAAGCTTTCTTT. Translated: CASSPQGAGGTEAFF. V is TRBV11-2 and J is TRBJ1-1, with 8 bases that match TRBD1. Germline V gene sequence: CDR1 SGHAT, CDR2 FQNNGV. The CDR3 loop spans 15 amino acids. Germline trimming cut 5 bases from V and 4 bases from J; bases unmatched to any gene: 9.

The rearrangement links TRBV9 to TRBJ2-1; 10 positions match TRBD2. CDR3 length equals 17 residues. Germline V gene lookup returns CDR1 SGDLS and CDR2 YYNGEE. V was pared by 0 bases and J by 8 bases, with 11 bases of the junction left unmatched. CDR3 nucleotides: TGTGCCAGCAGCGTAGGTCTAAGAGCGGGAGGGGGGGATGAGCAGTTCTTC. It yields the protein CASSVGLRAGGGDEQFF. The entire variable domain, with the rest obtained from reference TRBV9 and TRBJ2-1, is as follows: DSGVTQTPKHLITATGQRVTLRCSPRSGDLSVYWYQQSLDQGLQFLIQYYNGEERAKGNILERFSAQQFPDLHSELNLSSLELGDSALYFCASSVGLRAGGGDEQFFGPGTRLTVL.

The chain combines TRBV4-1 with TRBJ2-7, with unresolved D. Germline V gene data show CDR1 as MGHRA and CDR2 as YSYEKL. This CDR3 region has 15 residues. Deletions cut 4 bases from V and 0 bases from J, with 13 bases between. The CDR3 DNA follows: TGCGCCAGCAGCCTTTCCTCGGGTCACTCCTACGAGCAGTACTTC. Protein: CASSLSSGHSYEQYF.

The V and J genes are TRBV27 and TRBJ1-2, with 9 positions matching TRBD1. This CDR3 is built from 15 residues. Germline V gene lookup returns CDR1 MNHEY and CDR2 SMNVEV (reference sequence). With V trimmed by 5 bases and J by 6 bases, 10 bases remained unmatched. The DNA of the CDR3 is TGTGCCAGCAGTCCCTCCCGGACAGGGGAAAATGGCTACACCTTC. It is translated as CASSPSRTGENGYTF.

Only a few counts were recorded for this clone. The J gene is TRBJ1-2, the V gene TRBV19, with TRBD1 matching 7 bases. CDR3 size: 14 residues. Germline trimming cut 6 bases from V and 5 bases from J; bases unmatched to any gene: 9. From germline, CDR1 is LNHDA and CDR2 SQIVND (reference sequence). For the CDR3, the DNA is TGTGCCAGTAGCCGGGACAGTGAGGTGTATGGCTACACCTTC. Its translation is CASSRDSEVYGYTF. Variable domain in full (rest from reference TRBV19 and TRBJ1-2): DGGITQSPKYLFRKEGQNVTLSCEQNLNHDAMYWYRQDPGQGLRLIYYSQIVNDFQKGDIAEGYSVSREKKESFPLTVTSAQKNPTAFYLCASSRDSEVYGYTFGSGTRLTVV.

The DNA for the CDR3 is TGTGCCAGCTCACCCGTCACTCTCGACACGGGAGGGGATACGCAGTATTTT. This gives the protein CASSPVTLDTGGDTQYF. This rearrangement joins TRBV18 to TRBJ2-3; 8 nucleotides line up with TRBD2. J was trimmed by 6 bases and V by 3 bases; bases with no gene match: 14. CDR1 is KGHSH, CDR2 LQKENI, per germline. The CDR3 loop spans 17 amino acids.

The V gene is TRBV5-4, the J gene TRBJ2-2; 10 bases match TRBD2. The CDR3 spans 16 residues. Trimming took 4 bases from V and 5 from J; bases not matched to a gene: 8. Germline V gives CDR1 SGHNT, CDR2 YYREEE (reference sequence). The CDR3 is CASSGELAGATGELFF. CDR3 nucleotides: TGTGCCAGCAGCGGGGAGCTAGCGGGGGCAACCGGGGAGCTGTTTTTT.

This chain links TRBV4-2 with TRBJ2-1, with D unclear. V was cut by 1 base and J by 5 bases, with 15 bases left in between. CDR1 is LGHNA, CDR2 YNFKEQ, per germline. CDR3 length: 16 residues. This chain's CDR3 is CASSQGPRRGDNEQFF. The DNA for the CDR3 is TGTGCCAGCAGCCAAGGGCCGCGGAGAGGCGACAATGAGCAGTTCTTC.

This clone turned up a few times. The V call is TRBV11-1, the J call TRBJ2-2; 7 bases align to TRBD1. This CDR3 region has 15 residues. Germline trimming cut 5 bases from V and 3 bases from J; bases unmatched to any gene: 6. Germline CDR1 is SGHAT and CDR2 is FQDESV (reference sequence). The DNA for the CDR3 is TGTGCCAGCAGCCCCCGGGACAGATACACCGGGGAGCTGTTTTTT. Amino acids: CASSPRDRYTGELFF. Full variable domain (remainder filled in from reference TRBV11-1 and TRBJ2-2): EAEVAQSPRYKITEKSQAVAFWCDPISGHATLYWYRQILGQGPELLVQFQDESVVDDSQLPKDRFSAERLKGVDSTLKIQPAELGDSAMYLCASSPRDRYTGELFFGEGSRLTVL.

This rearrangement joins TRBV15 to TRBJ1-3, with 7 bases fitting TRBD1. V dropped 3 bases and J dropped 3; count of bases not matched to a gene: 2. This CDR3 is built from 14 residues. CDR1 and CDR2 (germline): LNHNV, YYDKDF (reference sequence). The CDR3 DNA follows: TGTGCCACCAGCAGCGGGACAGTTGGAAACACCATATATTTT. This encodes CATSSGTVGNTIYF.

The genes are TRBV7-3 and TRBJ2-3; D perhaps matches TRBD1 (7 bases). V was trimmed by 5 bases and J by 0 bases, leaving 15 bases between them. Germline CDR1 is SGHTA and CDR2 is FQGTGA. The CDR3 length is 16 residues. The CDR3, as DNA: TGTGCCAGCAGCCAGGGGGGAAACCCTAGCACAGATACGCAGTATTTT. It encodes CASSQGGNPSTDTQYF.

This chain uses TRBV7-6 with TRBJ2-5; the D gene is possibly TRBD2 (5 bases). CDR1 is SGHVS, CDR2 FNYEAQ, per germline. V gave up 3 bases and J gave up 5 bases, with 10 bases separating them. This CDR3 is 13 amino acids long. The CDR3 sequence is CASSLRVGETQYF. CDR3 nucleotide sequence: TGTGCCAGCAGCTTGCGGGTGGGTGAGACCCAGTACTTC. The whole variable domain, filled in from reference TRBV7-6 and TRBJ2-5, reads GAGVSQSPRYKVTKRGQDVALRCDPISGHVSLYWYRQALGQGPEFLTYFNYEAQQDKSGLPNDRFSAERPEGSISTLTIQRTEQRDSAMYRCASSLRVGETQYFGPGTRLLVL.

V is TRBV19 and J is TRBJ2-7, with TRBD2 identical over 14 bases. Germline lookup yields CDR1 LNHDA and CDR2 SQIVND (reference sequence). V shed 6 bases and J 5 bases; nucleotides not matched to a gene: 6. The CDR3 spans 15 residues. The CDR3 DNA sequence: TGTGCCAGTAGCGGGACTAGCGGGAGTCACGACGAGCAGTACTTC. Amino acids: CASSGTSGSHDEQYF.

V and J are TRBV25-1 and TRBJ2-7, with D tentatively TRBD2 (6 bases). Per the germline V gene, CDR1 is MGHDK and CDR2 is SYGVNS. The V gene lost 7 bases and the J gene lost 6 bases, with 16 bases spanning the gap. The CDR3 runs 13 residues. The CDR3 nucleotides are TGTGCCAGCAAATTGGAGGGGCCGGGCGAGCAGTACTTC. Translating it yields CASKLEGPGEQYF.

The gene calls are TRBV5-1 and TRBJ2-1; 9 bases fit TRBD2. The CDR3 contains 14 residues. V shed 4 bases, J shed 6 bases, and the junction held 5 bases outside the gene matches. Germline V gene sequence: CDR1 SGHRS, CDR2 YFSETQ. The CDR3 spells CASSQGTSFNEQFF. Here the CDR3 DNA reads TGCGCCAGCAGCCAAGGGACTAGCTTCAATGAGCAGTTCTTC.

This chain connects TRBV30 to TRBJ2-2; the match to TRBD1 covers 10 bases. The length of the CDR3 is 16 residues. Germline values: CDR1 GTSNPN, CDR2 SVGIG (reference sequence). V was pared by 3 bases and J by 3 bases, with 7 bases of the junction left unmatched. The CDR3 nucleotides read TGTGCCTGGAGCGAAGGACAGGGGGGGTACACCGGGGAGCTGTTTTTT. This encodes CAWSEGQGGYTGELFF.

The chain carries TRBV19 and TRBJ2-5, with D possibly being TRBD1 (5 bases). The CDR3 loop spans 17 amino acids. V was clipped by 0 bases and J by 0 bases, with 14 bases between them. Germline V lookup: CDR1 LNHDA, CDR2 SQIVND (reference sequence). In DNA form, the CDR3 reads TGTGCCAGTAGTATAGAGGGGCAGACCTCGTACCAAGAGACCCAGTACTTC. Encoded protein: CASSIEGQTSYQETQYF.

The chain employs TRBV7-9 and TRBJ1-3, with D tentatively TRBD1 (6 bases). Between the trimmed V and J ends, which lost 5 bases and 2 bases, there was a span of 10 bases. The germline CDR1 and CDR2 sequences are SEHNR and FQNEAQ (reference sequence). The CDR3 loop spans 14 amino acids. For the CDR3, the DNA is TGTGCCAGCAGCGCTGCAGGGGCTGGAAACACCATATATTTT. It specifies CASSAAGAGNTIYF.

This clone was observed a single time. The chain carries TRBV28 and TRBJ1-2; D may be TRBD1 (5 bases). Trimming removed 6 bases at V and 8 bases at J, with 19 bases between. The V gene's germline CDR1 is MDHEN and CDR2 SYDVKM. This CDR3 region has 14 residues. The CDR3 spells CASRPPQGWEGYTF. The DNA of the CDR3 is TGTGCCAGCAGACCTCCCCAGGGTTGGGAAGGCTACACCTTC.

The rearrangement joins TRBV6-5 to TRBJ2-7; tentatively, D is TRBD2 (5 bases). In germline, CDR1 is MNHEY, CDR2 SVGAGI. The CDR3 runs to 14 residues. The ends were cut back, 8 bases at V and 2 bases at J, with 16 bases in the middle. CDR3 in amino acids: CASGKEEAPYEQYF. CDR3 DNA sequence: TGTGCCAGCGGGAAGGAGGAGGCTCCCTACGAGCAGTACTTC.

The chain uses TRBV6-5 and TRBJ2-7; 13 bases align to TRBD2. The J segment lost 3 bases and the V segment lost 6 bases, leaving 5 bases of the junction unmatched. The CDR3 runs to 15 residues. The germline gives CDR1 MNHEY, CDR2 SVGAGI. The CDR3 region has the DNA TGTGCCAGCAGACCTGGACTAGCGGGAGTCTACGAGCAGTACTTC. It encodes CASRPGLAGVYEQYF.

J is TRBJ2-3 and V is TRBV6-4; D is perhaps TRBD1 (5 bases). CDR3 length: 15 amino acids. Germline V gene lookup returns CDR1 MRHNA and CDR2 SNTAGT. V gave up 3 bases and J gave up 3 bases, with 13 bases separating them. Here the CDR3 reads CASSEGARATDTQYF. The CDR3 DNA reads as TGTGCCAGCAGTGAAGGCGCCAGGGCGACAGATACGCAGTATTTT.

As for this clone: One end of the junction does not line up with germline, which may come from a read error. The chain employs TRBV6-4 and TRBJ1-1; 12 nucleotides agree with TRBD1. The CDR3 sequence is 17 residues long. Germline V gene sequence: CDR1 MRHNA, CDR2 SNTAGT. CDR3 DNA sequence: TGTGCCAGCAGTTACTCCGGGACAGGGGGCTCGAACACTGAAGCTTTCTTT. Encoded protein: CASSYSGTGGSNTEAFF.